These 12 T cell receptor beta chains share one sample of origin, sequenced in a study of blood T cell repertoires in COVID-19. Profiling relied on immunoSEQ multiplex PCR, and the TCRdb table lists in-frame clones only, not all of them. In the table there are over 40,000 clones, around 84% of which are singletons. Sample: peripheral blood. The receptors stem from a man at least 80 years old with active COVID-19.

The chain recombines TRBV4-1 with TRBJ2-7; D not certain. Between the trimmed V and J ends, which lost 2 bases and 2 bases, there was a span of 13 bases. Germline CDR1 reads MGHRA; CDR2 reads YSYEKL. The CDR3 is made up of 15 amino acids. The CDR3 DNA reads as TGCGCCAGCAGCCAAACATTGGCTGATACCTACGAGCAGTACTTC. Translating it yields CASSQTLADTYEQYF.

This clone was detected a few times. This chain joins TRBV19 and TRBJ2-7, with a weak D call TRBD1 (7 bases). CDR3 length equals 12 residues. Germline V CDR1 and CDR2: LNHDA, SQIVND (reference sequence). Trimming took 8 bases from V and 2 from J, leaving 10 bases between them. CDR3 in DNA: TGTGCCAGTGCGGGACAGCCCTACGAGCAGTACTTC. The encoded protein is CASAGQPYEQYF.

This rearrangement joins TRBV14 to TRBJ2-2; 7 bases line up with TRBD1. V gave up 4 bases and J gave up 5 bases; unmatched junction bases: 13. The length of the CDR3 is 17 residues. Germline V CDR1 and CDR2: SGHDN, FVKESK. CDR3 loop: CASSPGTRQGLTGELFF. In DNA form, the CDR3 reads TGTGCCAGCAGCCCAGGGACGCGACAGGGATTGACCGGGGAGCTGTTTTTT.

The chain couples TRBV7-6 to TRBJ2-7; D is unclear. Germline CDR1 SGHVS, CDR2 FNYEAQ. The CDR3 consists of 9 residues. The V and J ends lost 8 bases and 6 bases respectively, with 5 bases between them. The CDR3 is CASLFEQYF. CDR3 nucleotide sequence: TGTGCCAGCCTCTTCGAGCAGTACTTC.

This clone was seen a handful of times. CDR3 sequence reads: CATDNRDNQPQHF. The CDR3 DNA follows: TGTGCCACAGATAACAGGGACAATCAGCCCCAGCATTTT. J is TRBJ1-5 and V is TRBV10-3; D is perhaps TRBD1 (6 bases). Trimming shortened V by 10 bases and J by 3 bases, and 13 bases separated the two germline ends. The CDR3 extends over 13 amino acids. The germline gives CDR1 ENHRY, CDR2 SYGVKD.

The CDR3 spells CASSPEKNNGYTF. The CDR3 region has the DNA TGTGCCAGCTCACCGGAGAAAAACAATGGCTACACCTTC. The J gene is TRBJ1-2, the V gene TRBV18; D uncertain. CDR1 KGHSH and CDR2 LQKENI come from the germline V gene. Trimming stripped 3 bases from V and 6 bases from J, with 11 bases between. The CDR3 loop spans 13 amino acids.

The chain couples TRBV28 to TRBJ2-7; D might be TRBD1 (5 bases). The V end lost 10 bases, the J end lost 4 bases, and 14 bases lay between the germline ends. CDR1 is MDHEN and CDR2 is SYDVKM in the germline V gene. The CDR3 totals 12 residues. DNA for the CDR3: TGTGCCACCAAACGAACAGGTTACGAGCAGTACTTC. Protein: CATKRTGYEQYF.

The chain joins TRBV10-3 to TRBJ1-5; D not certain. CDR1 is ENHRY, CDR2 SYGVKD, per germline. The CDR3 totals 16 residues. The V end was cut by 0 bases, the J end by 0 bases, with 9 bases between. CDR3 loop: CAISESAGSSNQPQHF. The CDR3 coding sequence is TGTGCCATCAGTGAGTCGGCAGGTAGTAGCAATCAGCCCCAGCATTTT.

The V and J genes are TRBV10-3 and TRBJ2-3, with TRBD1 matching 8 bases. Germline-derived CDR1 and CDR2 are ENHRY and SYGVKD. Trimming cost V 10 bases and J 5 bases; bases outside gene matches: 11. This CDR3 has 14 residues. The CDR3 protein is CATRPQGAGDTQYF. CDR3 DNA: TGTGCCACCCGGCCGCAGGGGGCTGGAGATACGCAGTATTTT.

CDR3 protein: CASRELRGGHTGELFF. Written as DNA, the CDR3 is TGTGCCAGCAGGGAGCTCCGGGGAGGGCACACCGGGGAGCTGTTTTTT. This chain links TRBV27 with TRBJ2-2; 7 positions agree with TRBD2. The junction had 10 bases not matched to a gene; V was cut back by 6 bases and J by 3 bases. The CDR3 runs 16 residues. Germline CDR1 MNHEY, CDR2 SMNVEV (reference sequence).

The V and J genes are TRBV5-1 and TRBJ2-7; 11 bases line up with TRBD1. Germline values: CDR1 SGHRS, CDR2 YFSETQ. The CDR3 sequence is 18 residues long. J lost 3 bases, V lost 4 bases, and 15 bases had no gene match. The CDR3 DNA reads TGCGCCAGCAGCCCCGGACAGGGGGCAACGCTTATCGGCTACGAGCAGTACTTC. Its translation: CASSPGQGATLIGYEQYF. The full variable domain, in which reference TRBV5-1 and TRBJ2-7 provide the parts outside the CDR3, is KAGVTQTPRYLIKTRGQQVTLSCSPISGHRSVSWYQQTPGQGLQFLFEYFSETQRNKGNFPGRFSGRQFSNSRSEMNVSTLELGDSALYLCASSPGQGATLIGYEQYFGPGTRLTVT.

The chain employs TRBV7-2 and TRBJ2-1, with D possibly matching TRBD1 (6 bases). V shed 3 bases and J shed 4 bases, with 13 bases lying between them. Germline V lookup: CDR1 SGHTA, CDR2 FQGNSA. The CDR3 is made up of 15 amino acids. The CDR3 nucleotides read TGTGCCAGCAGCTTCGGGCAGGGGATTTACAATGAGCAGTTCTTC. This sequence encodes CASSFGQGIYNEQFF.